Sequencing of this TCR beta chain was carried out in a study of STAT5B mutations in CD4+ large granular lymphocyte leukemia. Study context: Cryopreserved patient cells were CD8-depleted, then anti-CD4 bead selected.

Measured with immunoSEQ multiplex PCR; TCRdb has only the in-frame clones, and not every one. The sample lists around 10,000 clones; 70% to 85% were seen once. On this clone itself: Its antigen is currently unknown.

Study-wide points: Without HLA matching, higher CD4+ than CD8+ T-LGLL clonality could reflect small sample size.

CDR1 and CDR2 from the germline V gene are MNHEY and SMNVEV (reference sequence). V was pared by 2 bases and J by 3 bases, with 12 bases between. The CDR3 is made up of 15 amino acids. Patients had CD4+ T-LGLL, from Padova, Helsinki and Shinshu. Input material: PBMCs. J is TRBJ2-3 and V is TRBV27; D is possibly TRBD1 (6 bases). The TCR was taken from a man in his 60s with CD4+ T-cell large granular lymphocyte leukemia. This CDR3 is CASSLVDRYTDTQYF. CDR3 in DNA: TGTGCCAGCAGTTTAGTGGACAGATATACAGATACGCAGTATTTT.